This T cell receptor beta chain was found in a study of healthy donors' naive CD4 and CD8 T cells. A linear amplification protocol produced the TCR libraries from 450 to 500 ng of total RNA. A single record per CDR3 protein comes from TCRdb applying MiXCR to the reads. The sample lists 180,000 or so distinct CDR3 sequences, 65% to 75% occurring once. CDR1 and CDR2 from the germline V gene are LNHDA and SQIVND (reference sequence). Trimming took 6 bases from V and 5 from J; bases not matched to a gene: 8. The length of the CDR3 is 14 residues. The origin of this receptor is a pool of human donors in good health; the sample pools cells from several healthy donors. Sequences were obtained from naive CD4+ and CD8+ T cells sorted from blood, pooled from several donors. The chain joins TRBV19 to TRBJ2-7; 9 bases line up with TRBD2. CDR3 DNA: TGTGCCAGTAGGGTTAGCGGGAGTTACCACGAGCAGTACTTC. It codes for CASRVSGSYHEQYF.